One sample yielded the 24 T cell receptor beta chains listed below, sequenced in a study of blood T cell repertoires in COVID-19 (TCRdb year 2020). The library was generated by the immunoSEQ multiplex PCR assay. Imported from immuneACCESS, the table was reduced by TCRdb to in-frame sequences with V and J called. These copies leave out some clones; in studies compared against another copy, an unresolved V gene accounts for under half, and the cause of the remainder is not known. Recorded for this sample are 260,000 or so clones; approximately 84% of them occurred a single time. Clones ranked in the top ten supply 15% to 19% of the sample. The sequencing sample was made of PBMCs or T cells enriched from blood (not recorded which). The receptors here all came from a man aged 18 to 29 who had recovered from COVID-19.

V gene TRBV30 combines with J gene TRBJ1-5; 9 nucleotides align to TRBD1. Trimming cost V 6 bases and J 1 base; bases outside gene matches: 4. The germline CDR1 and CDR2 sequences are GTSNPN and SVGIG (reference sequence). The CDR3 spans 14 residues. CDR3 region: CACSQGASNQPQHF. For the CDR3, the DNA is TGTGCCTGCTCACAGGGGGCCAGCAATCAGCCCCAGCATTTT.

The chain is built from TRBV5-1 and TRBJ2-1; D is perhaps TRBD1 (6 bases). Germline-derived CDR1 and CDR2 are SGHRS and YFSETQ. The germline V and J ends were trimmed by 4 bases and 8 bases, with 13 bases remaining between them. CDR3 size: 13 residues. The CDR3 loop reads CASSARGRDEQFF. The CDR3 nucleotides read TGCGCCAGCAGCGCCAGGGGCCGGGATGAGCAGTTCTTC.

The genes are TRBV19 and TRBJ2-1; maybe TRBD1 (6 bases). The germline V gene encodes CDR1 LNHDA and CDR2 SQIVND (reference sequence). The CDR3 extends over 15 amino acids. V was clipped by 5 bases and J by 3 bases, with 14 bases between them. The CDR3 loop reads CASSLQGLVYNEQFF. The CDR3 DNA reads TGTGCCAGTAGTTTACAGGGTTTGGTCTACAATGAGCAGTTCTTC. The full variable domain, rest sourced from reference TRBV19 and TRBJ2-1, is DGGITQSPKYLFRKEGQNVTLSCEQNLNHDAMYWYRQDPGQGLRLIYYSQIVNDFQKGDIAEGYSVSREKKESFPLTVTSAQKNPTAFYLCASSLQGLVYNEQFFGPGTRLTVL.

V gene TRBV11-3 combines with J gene TRBJ2-7; possible D gene TRBD1, 5 bases. CDR1 is SGHNT, CDR2 YENEEA, per germline. The CDR3 runs 14 residues. V shed 0 bases and J shed 2 bases, with 8 bases lying between them. The CDR3 here is CASSLDAGTYEQYF. The CDR3 nucleotides are TGTGCCAGCAGCTTAGATGCAGGGACCTACGAGCAGTACTTC.

The chain has TRBV29-1 and TRBJ1-3; TRBD1 might be the D (5 bases). Germline assignment: CDR1 SQVTM and CDR2 ANQGSEA. The CDR3 has 14 amino acids. V was pared by 6 bases and J by 0 bases, with 12 bases between. In nucleotides, the CDR3 is TGCAGCGTGGGGGGTGGAGGCTCTGGAAACACCATATATTTT. Translated: CSVGGGGSGNTIYF.

The chain employs TRBV27 and TRBJ2-7; 7 nucleotides align to TRBD2. CDR3 length equals 14 residues. The germline V gene encodes CDR1 MNHEY and CDR2 SMNVEV (reference sequence). V lost 8 bases to trimming and J lost 0 bases; unmatched junction nucleotides: 7. The CDR3 DNA follows: TGTGCCAGCTCTCCTAGCGGCGCCTCCTACGAGCAGTACTTC. Translation gives CASSPSGASYEQYF.

CDR3 protein: CASARPLAGGPETQYF. The CDR3 coding sequence is TGTGCCAGCGCCAGACCTCTCGCGGGGGGGCCAGAGACCCAGTACTTC. This chain joins TRBV3-1 (or the pseudogene TRBV3-2) and TRBJ2-5; 9 nucleotides agree with TRBD2. The CDR3 has 16 amino acids. Trimming cost V 8 bases and J 4 bases; bases outside gene matches: 14. The germline CDR1 and CDR2 sequences are LGHDT and YNNKEL (reference sequence).

DNA of the CDR3: TGTGCCAGCAGCCGGTTCGGTAGCTCAGTTGGAGAGCAGTTCTTC. This codes for CASSRFGSSVGEQFF. The rearrangement links TRBV5-4 to TRBJ2-1; D unclear. Germline CDR1 SGHNT, CDR2 YYREEE (reference sequence). This CDR3 spans 15 amino acids. Trimming pared 4 bases from V and 10 bases from J, leaving 21 bases between.

The rearrangement uses TRBV7-2 and TRBJ1-1; a possible D gene is TRBD1 (5 bases). The V end lost 1 base, the J end lost 4 bases, and 13 bases lay between the germline ends. Per the germline V gene, CDR1 is SGHTA and CDR2 is FQGNSA. The CDR3 covers 15 residues. DNA of the CDR3: TGTGCCAGCAGCTTAGGCCAGGGAAGGAGCACTGAAGCTTTCTTT. It specifies CASSLGQGRSTEAFF.

The V and J genes are TRBV5-1 and TRBJ2-7, with 7 bases fitting TRBD1. V was pared by 6 bases and J by 2 bases, with 5 bases of the junction left unmatched. The CDR3 contains 13 residues. Per germline, CDR1 SGHRS and CDR2 YFSETQ. The CDR3 is CASMRQGTYEQYF. Written as DNA, the CDR3 is TGCGCCAGCATGAGACAGGGCACCTACGAGCAGTACTTC.

The chain has TRBV29-1 and TRBJ2-3, with unresolved D. From germline, CDR1 is SQVTM and CDR2 ANQGSEA. The CDR3 contains 13 residues. The germline V and J ends were trimmed by 1 base and 1 base, with 6 bases remaining between them. CDR3 coding DNA: TGCAGCGTTGAAGGGCAGGGCACAGATACGCAGTATTTT. Encoded protein: CSVEGQGTDTQYF.

Only a few counts were recorded for this clone. This chain links TRBV11-3 with TRBJ2-3; TRBD2 matches at 14 bases. CDR3 size: 16 residues. J gave up 8 bases and V 4 bases, and 8 bases lay outside the gene matches. In germline, CDR1 is SGHNT, CDR2 YENEEA. Here the CDR3 DNA reads TGTGCCAGCAGCTGGGGTCGACTAGCGGGAGGGGGTACGCAGTATTTT. This gives the protein CASSWGRLAGGGTQYF. Variable domain in full (rest from reference TRBV11-3 and TRBJ2-3): EAGVVQSPRYKIIEKKQPVAFWCNPISGHNTLYWYLQNLGQGPELLIRYENEEAVDDSQLPKDRFSAERLKGVDSTLKIQPAELGDSAVYLCASSWGRLAGGGTQYFGPGTRLTVL.

DNA of the CDR3: TGTGCCAGCAGTTACGGGGGAGGGATGTATGAGACCCAGTACTTC. Amino acids: CASSYGGGMYETQYF. The V call is TRBV6-5, the J call TRBJ2-5, with 7 bases fitting TRBD2. This CDR3 comprises 15 residues. V shed 2 bases, J shed 5 bases, and the junction held 8 bases outside the gene matches. Germline assignment: CDR1 MNHEY and CDR2 SVGAGI.

The rearrangement uses TRBV27 and TRBJ1-6; no definite D call. Looked up from germline, CDR1 is MNHEY and CDR2 is SMNVEV (reference sequence). This CDR3 has 14 residues. V dropped 0 bases and J dropped 4 bases, with 4 bases sitting between them. The CDR3 DNA is TGTGCCAGCAGTTTATCCCAGTATAATTCACCCCTCCACTTT. Protein sequence: CASSLSQYNSPLHF.

As for this clone: Because the CDR3's place on the DNA is in doubt, the DNA is left out and the CDR3 is given as listed by TCRdb. The chain uses TRBV27 and TRBJ1-5. A total of 16 residues make up the CDR3, ends included. Germline CDR1 is MNHEY and CDR2 is SMNVEV (reference sequence). CDR3 amino acids: CASSLFGSGVTQPQHF.

This clone was observed once. V usage is TRBV16 and J usage is TRBJ2-1, with 13 positions matching TRBD2. Germline trimming cut 0 bases from V and 7 bases from J; bases unmatched to any gene: 0. This CDR3 region has 15 residues. CDR1 is KGHSY and CDR2 is FQNENV in the germline V gene. The CDR3 DNA reads TGTGCCAGCAGCCAATCGACTAGCGGGGGGAATGAGCAGTTCTTC. Its protein is CASSQSTSGGNEQFF.

The rearrangement uses TRBV2 and TRBJ1-1; D is undetermined. The CDR3 has 13 residues. In germline, CDR1 is SNHLY, CDR2 FYNNEI. The V end was cut by 7 bases, the J end by 0 bases, with 9 bases between. CDR3 coding DNA: TGTGCCAGCAACGGACTATTGAACACTGAAGCTTTCTTT. This sequence encodes CASNGLLNTEAFF.

The rearrangement joins TRBV6-5 to TRBJ2-7; 8 positions match TRBD2. Germline assignment: CDR1 MNHEY and CDR2 SVGAGI. V was pared by 2 bases and J by 5 bases, with 8 bases of the junction left unmatched. CDR3 size: 15 residues. CDR3 loop: CASSYRQRETDEQYF. Here the CDR3 DNA reads TGTGCCAGCAGTTACAGGCAGCGGGAGACAGACGAGCAGTACTTC.

The chain combines TRBV4-1 with TRBJ1-2; D unclear. The CDR3 runs 15 residues. V lost 0 bases and J 4 bases, leaving 12 bases between the germline ends. Germline-derived CDR1 and CDR2 are MGHRA and YSYEKL. The CDR3 DNA sequence: TGCGCCAGCAGCCAAGATGAGGACTGGGGCTATGGCTACACCTTC. This sequence encodes CASSQDEDWGYGYTF.

The sample holds one count of this clone. The chain uses TRBV5-5 and TRBJ1-5, with D unclear. CDR3 length: 15 amino acids. The V end lost 0 bases, the J end lost 1 base, and 8 bases lay between the germline ends. Germline-derived CDR1 and CDR2 are SGHKS and YYEKEE (reference sequence). Written as DNA, the CDR3 is TGTGCCAGCAGCTTGGCACATACCAGCAATCAGCCCCAGCATTTT. Protein sequence: CASSLAHTSNQPQHF.

This chain's CDR3 is CASSRLASSYSYEQYF. CDR3 nucleotides: TGTGCCAGTAGTAGACTAGCTTCTAGCTACTCCTACGAGCAGTACTTC. The V gene is TRBV19, the J gene TRBJ2-7; TRBD2 aligns across 7 bases. J was trimmed by 0 bases and V by 4 bases; bases with no gene match: 9. Per the germline V gene, CDR1 is LNHDA and CDR2 is SQIVND (reference sequence). The CDR3 is made up of 16 amino acids.

The rearrangement links TRBV15 to TRBJ1-4; D call uncertain. The CDR3 has 16 residues. The V and J ends lost 0 bases and 1 base respectively, with 9 bases between them. Germline lookup yields CDR1 LNHNV and CDR2 YYDKDF (reference sequence). The CDR3 DNA reads as TGTGCCACCAGCAGAGATATGAGGGTAACTAATGAAAAACTGTTTTTT. Encoded protein: CATSRDMRVTNEKLFF.

A word on this clone: In the same sample, other DNA sequences code for this CDR3. The chain couples TRBV28 to TRBJ1-4, with 7 positions matching TRBD1. The germline gives CDR1 MDHEN, CDR2 SYDVKM. V lost 3 bases and J lost 8; bases outside the gene matches: 9. The CDR3 runs to 15 residues. CDR3 sequence (DNA): TGTGCCAGCAGTTTTAGGGACACCAGGGGGGAAAAACTGTTTTTT. This gives the protein CASSFRDTRGEKLFF.

V gene TRBV5-8 combines with J gene TRBJ1-2, with 9 positions matching TRBD1. V was pared by 3 bases and J by 4 bases, with 4 bases of the junction left unmatched. This CDR3 has 14 amino acids. Germline loops: CDR1 SGHTS, CDR2 YDEGEE. CDR3 region: CASSSGQGIYGYTF. CDR3 DNA sequence: TGTGCCAGCAGCTCGGGACAGGGCATCTATGGCTACACCTTC.